The present entry profiles one T cell receptor beta chain with its context. Its antigen is unknown. This record comes from a study of spatial heterogeneity in lung cancer. Study results and limitations: In blood, ubiquitous expanded tumor TCRs appeared more at resection than follow-up.

TCRdb recomputed calls from the 5' RACE reads with MiXCR, one row per CDR3 protein. The sample lists about 38,000 distinct CDR3 sequences; 6% to 8% were seen once. The time point is: sample taken at primary tumor resection. The donors comprised about 69 untreated early-stage non-small cell lung cancer patients. Unsorted tumor, nontumor lung tissue or cryopreserved PBMC supplied the whole RNA. V trimming: 5 bases; J trimming: 2 bases; junction bases outside the gene matches: 6. CDR1 is MNHEY, CDR2 SVGEGT, per germline. The CDR3 has 15 amino acids. The J gene is TRBJ1-3, the V gene TRBV6-2 or TRBV6-3; 7 positions agree with TRBD1. The sequence came from a male donor with early-stage non-small cell lung cancer. The material sequenced was PBMCs, taken at surgery. The CDR3 nucleotides read TGTGCCAGCAGTCCGACAGGGATCCCTGGAAACACCATATATTTT. Its protein product is CASSPTGIPGNTIYF.